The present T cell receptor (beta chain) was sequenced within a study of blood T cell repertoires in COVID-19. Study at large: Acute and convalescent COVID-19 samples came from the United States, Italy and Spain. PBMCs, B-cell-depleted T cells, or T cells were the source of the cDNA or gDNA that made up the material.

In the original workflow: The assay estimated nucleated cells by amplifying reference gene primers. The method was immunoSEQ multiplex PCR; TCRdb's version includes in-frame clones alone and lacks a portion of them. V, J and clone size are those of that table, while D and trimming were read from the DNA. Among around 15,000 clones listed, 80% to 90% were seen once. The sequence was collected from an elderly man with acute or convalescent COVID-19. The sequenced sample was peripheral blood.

CDR3 DNA sequence: TGTGCCAGCAGTTTTGAGGGTGCCACTGAAGCTTTCTTT. Its protein is CASSFEGATEAFF. The V call is TRBV12-3 or TRBV12-4, the J call TRBJ1-1; no firm D call. V lost 3 bases to trimming and J lost 4 bases, with 9 bases between them. CDR3 length: 13 amino acids.